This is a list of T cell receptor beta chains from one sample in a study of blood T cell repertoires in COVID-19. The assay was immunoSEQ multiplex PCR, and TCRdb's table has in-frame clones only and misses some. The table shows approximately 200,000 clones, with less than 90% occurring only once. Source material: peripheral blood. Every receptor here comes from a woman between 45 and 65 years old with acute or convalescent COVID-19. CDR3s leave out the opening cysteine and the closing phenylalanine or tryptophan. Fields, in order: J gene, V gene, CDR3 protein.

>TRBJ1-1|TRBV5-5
ASSMTGGHTEAF
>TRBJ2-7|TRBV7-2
ASSLDWSRADEQY
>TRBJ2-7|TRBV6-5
ASSYSRDRGYEQY
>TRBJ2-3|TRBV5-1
ASSLAGSGRPDTQY
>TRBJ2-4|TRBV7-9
ASSPPRTENIQY
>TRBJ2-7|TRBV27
ASSPSPRRTLGYEQY
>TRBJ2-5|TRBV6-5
ASSYRPSDWETQY
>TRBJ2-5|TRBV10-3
AISESRGGPRQETQY
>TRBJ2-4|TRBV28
ASSPLGSIQY
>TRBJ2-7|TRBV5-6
ASTGTSGRYVSYEQY
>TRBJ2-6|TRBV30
AWSASGSSGANVLT